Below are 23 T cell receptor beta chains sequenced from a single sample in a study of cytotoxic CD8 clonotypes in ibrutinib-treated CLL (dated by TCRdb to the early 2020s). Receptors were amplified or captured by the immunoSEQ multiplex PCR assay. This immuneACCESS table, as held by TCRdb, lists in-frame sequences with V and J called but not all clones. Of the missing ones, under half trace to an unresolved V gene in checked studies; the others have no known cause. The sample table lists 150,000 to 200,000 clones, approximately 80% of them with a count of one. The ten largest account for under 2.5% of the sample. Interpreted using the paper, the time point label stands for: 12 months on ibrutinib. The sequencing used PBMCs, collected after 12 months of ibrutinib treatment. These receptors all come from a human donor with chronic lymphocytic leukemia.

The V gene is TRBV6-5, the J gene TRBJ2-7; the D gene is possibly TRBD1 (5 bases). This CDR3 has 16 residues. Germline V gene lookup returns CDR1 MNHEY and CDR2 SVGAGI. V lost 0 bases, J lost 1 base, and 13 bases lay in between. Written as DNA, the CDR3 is TGTGCCAGCAGTTACTCGACCAGGGTGGGGTCCTACGAGCAGTACTTC. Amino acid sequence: CASSYSTRVGSYEQYF.

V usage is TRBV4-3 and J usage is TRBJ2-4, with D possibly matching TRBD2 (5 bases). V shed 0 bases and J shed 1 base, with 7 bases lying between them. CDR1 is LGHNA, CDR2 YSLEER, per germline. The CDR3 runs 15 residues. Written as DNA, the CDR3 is TGCGCCAGCAGCCAAGAATCGGGGGCCAAAAACATTCAGTACTTC. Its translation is CASSQESGAKNIQYF.

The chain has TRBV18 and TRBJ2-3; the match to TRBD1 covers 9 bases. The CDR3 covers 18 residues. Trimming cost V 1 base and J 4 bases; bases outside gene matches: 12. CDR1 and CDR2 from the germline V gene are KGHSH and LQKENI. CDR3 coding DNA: TGTGCCAGCTCACCACAAACACCGGGACAGGGATCAGCAGATACGCAGTATTTT. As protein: CASSPQTPGQGSADTQYF.

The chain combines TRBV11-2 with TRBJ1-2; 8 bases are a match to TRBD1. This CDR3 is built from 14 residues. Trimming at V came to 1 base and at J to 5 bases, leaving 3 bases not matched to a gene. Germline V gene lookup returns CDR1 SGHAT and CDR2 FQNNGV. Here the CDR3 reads CASSLGTGFYGYTF. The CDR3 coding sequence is TGTGCCAGCAGCTTAGGGACAGGGTTTTATGGCTACACCTTC.

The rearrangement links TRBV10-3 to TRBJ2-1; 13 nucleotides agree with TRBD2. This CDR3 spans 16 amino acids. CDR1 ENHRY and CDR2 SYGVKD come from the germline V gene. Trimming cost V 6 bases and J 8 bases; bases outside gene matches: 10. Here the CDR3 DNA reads TGTGCCATCAGCAAAAGGACTAGCGGGAGTAGGGATGAGCAGTTCTTC. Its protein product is CAISKRTSGSRDEQFF.

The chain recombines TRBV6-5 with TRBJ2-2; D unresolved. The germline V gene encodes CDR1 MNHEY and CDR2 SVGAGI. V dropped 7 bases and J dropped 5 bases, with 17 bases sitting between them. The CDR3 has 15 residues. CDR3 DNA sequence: TGTGCCAGCACCCGCTCGGGTAGCAGAACCGGGGAGCTGTTTTTT. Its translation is CASTRSGSRTGELFF.

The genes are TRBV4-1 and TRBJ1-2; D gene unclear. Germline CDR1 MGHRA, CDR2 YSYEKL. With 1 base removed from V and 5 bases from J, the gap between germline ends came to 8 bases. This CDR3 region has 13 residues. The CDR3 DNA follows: TGCGCCAGCAGCCAAGTCGGAGTTTATGGCTACACCTTC. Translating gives CASSQVGVYGYTF.

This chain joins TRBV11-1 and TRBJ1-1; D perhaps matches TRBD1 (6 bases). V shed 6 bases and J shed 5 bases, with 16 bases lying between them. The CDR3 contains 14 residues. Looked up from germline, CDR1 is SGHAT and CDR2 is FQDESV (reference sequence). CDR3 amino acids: CASRDSGARTEAFF. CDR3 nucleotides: TGTGCCAGCAGAGACTCGGGGGCAAGAACTGAAGCTTTCTTT.

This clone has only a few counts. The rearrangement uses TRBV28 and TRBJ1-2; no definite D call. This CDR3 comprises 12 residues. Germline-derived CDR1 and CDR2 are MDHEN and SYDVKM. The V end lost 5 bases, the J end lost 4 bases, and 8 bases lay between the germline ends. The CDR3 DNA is TGTGCCAGCAGTCCCACATCCTATGGCTACACCTTC. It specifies CASSPTSYGYTF.

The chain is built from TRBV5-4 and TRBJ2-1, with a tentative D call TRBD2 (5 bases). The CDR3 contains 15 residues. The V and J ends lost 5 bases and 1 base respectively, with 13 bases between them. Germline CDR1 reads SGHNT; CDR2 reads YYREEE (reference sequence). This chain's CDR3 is CASSPTRGSYNEQFF. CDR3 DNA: TGTGCCAGCAGTCCAACTAGAGGGTCCTACAATGAGCAGTTCTTC.

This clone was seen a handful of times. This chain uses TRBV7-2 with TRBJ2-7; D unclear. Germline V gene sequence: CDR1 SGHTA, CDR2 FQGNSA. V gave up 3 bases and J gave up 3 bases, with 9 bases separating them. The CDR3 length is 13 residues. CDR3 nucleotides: TGTGCCAGCAGCTTCGCCGCGCTCTACGAGCAGTACTTC. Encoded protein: CASSFAALYEQYF.

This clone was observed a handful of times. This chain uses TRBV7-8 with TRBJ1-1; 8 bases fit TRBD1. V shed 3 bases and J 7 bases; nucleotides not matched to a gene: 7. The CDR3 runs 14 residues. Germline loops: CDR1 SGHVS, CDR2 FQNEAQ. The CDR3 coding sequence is TGTGCCAGCAGCTTTAACGGAGACAGGGGTGAAGCTTTCTTT. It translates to CASSFNGDRGEAFF.

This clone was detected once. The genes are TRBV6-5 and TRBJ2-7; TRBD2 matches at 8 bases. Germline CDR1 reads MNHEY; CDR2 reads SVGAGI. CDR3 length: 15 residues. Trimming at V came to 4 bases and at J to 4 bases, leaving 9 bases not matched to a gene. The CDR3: CASSSGSGGTYEQYF. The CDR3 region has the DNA TGTGCCAGCAGTTCTGGCAGCGGGGGCACATACGAGCAGTACTTC.

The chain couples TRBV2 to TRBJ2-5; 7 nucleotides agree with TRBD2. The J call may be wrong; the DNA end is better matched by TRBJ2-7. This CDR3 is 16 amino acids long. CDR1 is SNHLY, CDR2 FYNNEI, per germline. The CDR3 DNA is TGTGCCAGCAAGCCCCGGCGGGGGTTACCGTCCTACGAGCAGTACTTC. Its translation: CASKPRRGLPSYEQYF.

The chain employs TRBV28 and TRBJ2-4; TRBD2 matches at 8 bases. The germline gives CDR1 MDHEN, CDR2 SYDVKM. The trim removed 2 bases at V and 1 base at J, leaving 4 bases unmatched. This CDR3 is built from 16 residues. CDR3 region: CASSLGAGAAKNIQYF. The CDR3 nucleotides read TGTGCCAGCAGTTTAGGAGCGGGGGCGGCCAAAAACATTCAGTACTTC.

The CDR3, as DNA: TGTGCCAGTAGCCACGGGACAGTTTATGGCTACACCTTC. This codes for CASSHGTVYGYTF. This chain links TRBV19 with TRBJ1-2, with TRBD1 identical over 7 bases. Germline CDR1 and CDR2: LNHDA and SQIVND (reference sequence). The CDR3 length is 13 residues. The V and J ends lost 6 bases and 5 bases, in that order; junction bases with no gene match: 6.

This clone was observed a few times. The CDR3 sequence is CASSLTGRTSGANVLTF. The DNA for the CDR3 is TGCGCCAGCAGCTTAACCGGACGGACCTCTGGGGCCAACGTCCTGACTTTC. The chain recombines TRBV5-1 with TRBJ2-6, with D unresolved. This CDR3 spans 17 amino acids. V was cut by 2 bases and J by 0 bases, with 12 bases left in between. CDR1 and CDR2 from the germline V gene are SGHRS and YFSETQ.

The CDR3 here is CASSVVGQGNYGYTF. The CDR3 coding sequence is TGTGCCAGCAGCGTAGTGGGACAGGGGAACTATGGCTACACCTTC. V and J are TRBV9 and TRBJ1-2; TRBD1 matches at 10 bases. This CDR3 has 15 residues. Germline V gives CDR1 SGDLS, CDR2 YYNGEE. Trimming at V came to 0 bases and at J to 2 bases, leaving 1 base not matched to a gene.

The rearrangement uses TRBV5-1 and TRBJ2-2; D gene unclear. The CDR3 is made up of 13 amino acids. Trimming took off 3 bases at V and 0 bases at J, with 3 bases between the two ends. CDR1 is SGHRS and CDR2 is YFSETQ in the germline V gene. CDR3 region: CASSSSNTGELFF. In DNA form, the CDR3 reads TGCGCCAGCAGCTCGTCGAACACCGGGGAGCTGTTTTTT.

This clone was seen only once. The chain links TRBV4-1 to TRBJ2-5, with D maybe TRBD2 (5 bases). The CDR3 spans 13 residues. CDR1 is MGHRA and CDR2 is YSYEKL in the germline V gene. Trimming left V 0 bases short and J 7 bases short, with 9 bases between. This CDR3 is CASSQEPGRTQYF. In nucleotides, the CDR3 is TGCGCCAGCAGCCAAGAGCCGGGAAGGACCCAGTACTTC.

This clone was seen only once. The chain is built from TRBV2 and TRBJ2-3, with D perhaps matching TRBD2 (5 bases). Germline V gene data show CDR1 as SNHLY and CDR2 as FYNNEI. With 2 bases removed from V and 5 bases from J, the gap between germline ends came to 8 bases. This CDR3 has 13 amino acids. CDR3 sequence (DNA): TGTGCCAGCAGTGAACGAGAGGGAGATACGCAGTATTTT. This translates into CASSEREGDTQYF.

CDR3 residues: CASSPGQGVMGGLFF. The CDR3 DNA reads as TGTGCCAGCAGCCCCGGACAGGGGGTGATGGGAGGGCTGTTTTTT. The chain links TRBV7-9 to TRBJ2-2, with 10 positions matching TRBD1. V lost 5 bases to trimming and J lost 13 bases; unmatched junction nucleotides: 13. The germline gives CDR1 SEHNR, CDR2 FQNEAQ (reference sequence). The CDR3 is made up of 15 amino acids.

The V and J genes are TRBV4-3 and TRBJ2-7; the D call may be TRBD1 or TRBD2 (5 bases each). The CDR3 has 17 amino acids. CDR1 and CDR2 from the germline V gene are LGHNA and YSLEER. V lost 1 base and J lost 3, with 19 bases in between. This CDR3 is CASSQAIWGSDVYEQYF. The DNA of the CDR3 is TGCGCCAGCAGCCAAGCTATATGGGGGAGCGACGTCTACGAGCAGTACTTC.